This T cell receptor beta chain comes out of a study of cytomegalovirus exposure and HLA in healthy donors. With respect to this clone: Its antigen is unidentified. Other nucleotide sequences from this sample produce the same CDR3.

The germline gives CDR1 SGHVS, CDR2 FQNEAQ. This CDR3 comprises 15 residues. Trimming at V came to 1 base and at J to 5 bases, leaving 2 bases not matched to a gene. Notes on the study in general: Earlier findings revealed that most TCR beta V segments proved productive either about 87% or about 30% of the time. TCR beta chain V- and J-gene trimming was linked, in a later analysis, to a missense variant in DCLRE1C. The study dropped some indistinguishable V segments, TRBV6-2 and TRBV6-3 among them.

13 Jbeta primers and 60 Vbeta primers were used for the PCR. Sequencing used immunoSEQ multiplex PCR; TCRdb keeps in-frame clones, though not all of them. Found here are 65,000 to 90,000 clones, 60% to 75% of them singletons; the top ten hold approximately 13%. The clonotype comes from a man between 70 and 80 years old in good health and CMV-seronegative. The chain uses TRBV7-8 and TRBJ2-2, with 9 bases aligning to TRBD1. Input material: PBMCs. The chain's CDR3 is CASSLVGQGTGELFF. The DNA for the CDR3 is TGTGCCAGCAGCTTAGTAGGACAGGGGACCGGGGAGCTGTTTTTT.